The text below deals with one TCR beta chain. What it recognizes is unknown. Between the trimmed V and J ends, which lost 8 bases and 4 bases, there was a span of 20 bases. Per the germline V gene, CDR1 is SNHLY and CDR2 is FYNNEI. The CDR3 is 16 amino acids. The libraries were made with immunoSEQ version 4 in survey mode. Using immunoSEQ multiplex PCR, the repertoire was profiled, and TCRdb retains in-frame clones only, with some absent. The profile shows fewer than 20,000 clones, more than 75% of them singletons. This entry comes from a study of persistence of HIV-infected CD4 T cells. Cells were stimulated with CMV-infected fibroblast lysates at 10 ug/mL. Responding CD4+ T cells were sorted by upregulation of both CD40 ligand and CD69. CD4+ T cell counts exceeded 400 cells/uL; CMV serology was positive. Overall study findings and caveats: Bulk TCR data could not be restricted to HIV-1-infected CMV-responding cells.

V is TRBV2 and J is TRBJ1-4; D is unclear. The sample in question was CD4+ T cells sorted from PBMCs after roughly 18-hour stimulation, obtained from a patient who received antiretroviral therapy. This clonotype was sampled from an adult man with HIV who was CMV-seropositive. CDR3 bases: TGTGCCAGCCGAAACACCGGGCAGGTAGATAATGAAAAACTGTTTTTT. Its translation: CASRNTGQVDNEKLFF.